The text below deals with one TCR beta chain. As yet, its antigen is unknown. TCRdb itself ran the reads through MiXCR, one entry per CDR3 protein. The sample has roughly 110,000 distinct CDR3 sequences; around 30% are singletons. These data belong to a study of T cell repertoires in cytomegalovirus infection. General study results and limits: Dominating the ex vivo response were HLA-C-restricted CMV-specific TCR beta clonotypes.

Trimming shortened V by 2 bases and J by 6 bases, and 15 bases separated the two germline ends. Germline CDR1 reads MDHEN; CDR2 reads SYDVKM. The CDR3 is made up of 15 amino acids. The chain links TRBV28 to TRBJ2-3, with D possibly matching TRBD1 (6 bases). The sequence was collected from a human donor in good health (CMV status not recorded). Some clones in this sample may be carry-over from other donors' samples. This material consisted of CD8+ T cells from cultured PBMCs, taken from culture after CMV antigen stimulation. The CDR3 DNA follows: TGTGCCAGCAGTTTACCCGGACAGAGGGGTGATACGCAGTATTTT. This encodes CASSLPGQRGDTQYF.